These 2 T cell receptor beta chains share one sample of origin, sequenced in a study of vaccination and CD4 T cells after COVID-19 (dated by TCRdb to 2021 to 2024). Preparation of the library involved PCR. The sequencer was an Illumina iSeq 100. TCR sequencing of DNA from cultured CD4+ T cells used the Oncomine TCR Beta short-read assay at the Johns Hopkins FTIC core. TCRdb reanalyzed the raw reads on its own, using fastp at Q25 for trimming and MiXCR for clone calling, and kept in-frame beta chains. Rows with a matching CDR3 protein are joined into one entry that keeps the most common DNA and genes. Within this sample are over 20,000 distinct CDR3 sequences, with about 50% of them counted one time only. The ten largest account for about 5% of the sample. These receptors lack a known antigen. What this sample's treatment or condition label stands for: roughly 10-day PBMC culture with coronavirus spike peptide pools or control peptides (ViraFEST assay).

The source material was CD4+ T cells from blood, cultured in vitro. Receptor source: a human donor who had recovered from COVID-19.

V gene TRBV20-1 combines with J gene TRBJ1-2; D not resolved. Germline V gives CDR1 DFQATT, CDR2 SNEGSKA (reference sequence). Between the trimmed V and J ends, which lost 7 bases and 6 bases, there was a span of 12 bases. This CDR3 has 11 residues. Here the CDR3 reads CSVPRLDGYTF. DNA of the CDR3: TGCAGTGTGCCACGGTTAGATGGCTACACCTTC.

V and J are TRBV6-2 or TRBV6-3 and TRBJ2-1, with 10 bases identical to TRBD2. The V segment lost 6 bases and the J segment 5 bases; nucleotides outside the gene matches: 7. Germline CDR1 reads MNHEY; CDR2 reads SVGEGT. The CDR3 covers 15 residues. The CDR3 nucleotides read TGTGCCAGCAGGAGCGGGAGGGCCCCGGACAATGAGCAGTTCTTC. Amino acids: CASRSGRAPDNEQFF.